The present T cell receptor beta chain was sequenced within a study of shared clonotypes between healthy human individuals. TCRdb's copy holds only in-frame clones and misses some; the assay was immunoSEQ multiplex PCR. Here the sample spans some 1.5 million clones, 95% to 99% being singletons. The sample was naive CD4+ T cells sorted from blood. Subset specified: CD45RA+ positively selected. This sequence originates from a man aged 25-45 years in good health.

CDR3 in DNA: TGTGCCAGCACCAGAGAGCAGGGGGCAACTGAAGCTTTCTTT. Translating it yields CASTREQGATEAFF. This chain connects TRBV9 to TRBJ1-1; 8 bases align to TRBD1. This CDR3 region has 14 residues. The V and J ends lost 6 bases and 5 bases, in that order; junction bases with no gene match: 9. Germline lookup yields CDR1 SGDLS and CDR2 YYNGEE.